The source of this T cell receptor (beta chain) is a study of blood T cells in healthy people across ages. This CDR3 is 15 amino acids long. Looked up from germline, CDR1 is SEHNR and CDR2 is FQNEAQ (reference sequence). The V end lost 5 bases, the J end lost 8 bases, and 19 bases lay between the germline ends. Alongside a J-beta primer mix, a sample-barcoded 5' primer served in a second PCR lasting roughly 6 to 12 cycles. TCRdb independently ran MiXCR on the 5' RACE reads; one entry per CDR3 protein. Of 1.5 million to 2 million distinct CDR3 sequences in the sample, roughly 32% were seen once. Sequencing input: blood. The source of this sequence is a woman in her thirties in good health. V and J are TRBV7-9 and TRBJ2-1; TRBD2 might be the D (6 bases). CDR3 region: CASSPPGTPVDEQFF. The CDR3 DNA reads as TGTGCCAGCAGCCCCCCCGGGACTCCTGTCGATGAGCAGTTCTTC.